The next 31 T cell receptor beta chains were all read from a single sample in a study of response to subunit inactivated influenza vaccine. TCRdb analysed the RT-PCR reads with MiXCR anew, one entry per CDR3 protein. The sample includes approximately 530,000 distinct CDR3 sequences, under 8.5% of them seen just once. Sequenced material: PBMCs from blood, taken around 25 months after vaccination. The receptors come from a man aged 50-75 years who received an inactivated influenza vaccine.

This clonotype came up many times. The chain employs TRBV12-5 and TRBJ2-1; no reliable D call. Germline V gives CDR1 LGHNT, CDR2 FRNRAP. CDR3 length: 13 amino acids. Trimming left V 5 bases short and J 1 base short, with 6 bases between. The CDR3 DNA reads as TGTGCTAGTGGTATGGGATCCTACAATGAGCAGTTCTTC. It encodes CASGMGSYNEQFF.

This clonotype was observed a handful of times. This chain connects TRBV30 to TRBJ2-5; D possibly uses TRBD1 or TRBD2 (5 bases each). CDR3 length equals 13 residues. CDR1 is GTSNPN, CDR2 SVGIG, per germline (reference sequence). The V end lost 4 bases, the J end lost 5 bases, and 14 bases lay between the germline ends. The CDR3 nucleotides read TGTGCCTGGACGGCAGGGAGCACTGAGACCCAGTACTTC. Its protein product is CAWTAGSTETQYF.

V is TRBV7-6 and J is TRBJ2-7, with unresolved D. Germline CDR1 is SGHVS and CDR2 is FNYEAQ. The CDR3 runs to 17 residues. V was clipped by 5 bases and J by 0 bases, with 20 bases between them. CDR3 nucleotide sequence: TGTGCCAGCAGCCACTCCTGCCTACAGAGGAGCTCCTACGAGCAGTACTTC. This translates into CASSHSCLQRSSYEQYF.

In DNA, the CDR3 is TGTGCCAGCAGACGAGCGGGGGCCCGCACAGATACGCAGTATTTT. Its protein product is CASRRAGARTDTQYF. J is TRBJ2-3 and V is TRBV5-4; 8 nucleotides align to TRBD2. Looked up from germline, CDR1 is SGHNT and CDR2 is YYREEE (reference sequence). The CDR3 is made up of 15 amino acids. V shed 5 bases, J shed 1 base, and the junction held 6 bases outside the gene matches.

The chain couples TRBV5-1 to TRBJ2-1; 7 bases match TRBD2. J lost 2 bases, V lost 0 bases, and 8 bases had no gene match. The V gene's germline CDR1 is SGHRS and CDR2 YFSETQ. The CDR3 sequence is 17 residues long. This CDR3 reads CASSLVLAETTYNEQFF. For the CDR3, the DNA is TGCGCCAGCAGCTTGGTCCTAGCGGAAACCACCTACAATGAGCAGTTCTTC.

V usage is TRBV12-3 or TRBV12-4 and J usage is TRBJ2-7; either TRBD1 or TRBD2 may fit D (6 bases each). The CDR3 length is 14 residues. V lost 7 bases, J lost 7 bases, and 20 bases lay in between. The DNA of the CDR3 is TGTGCCAGCACCGACAGGAGGGGTGAGTGGGAGCAGTACTTC. Amino acid sequence: CASTDRRGEWEQYF.

The V gene is TRBV7-2, the J gene TRBJ2-3; D assignment may be TRBD1 or TRBD2 (5 bases each). Trimming cost V 5 bases and J 5 bases, with 23 bases left between them. CDR3 length equals 17 residues. The germline CDR1 and CDR2 sequences are SGHTA and FQGNSA. As DNA, the CDR3 is TGTGCCAGCAGCCCCCCGAATCGGGGCATGGTAGGAGATACGCAGTATTTT. It yields the protein CASSPPNRGMVGDTQYF.

This clonotype was picked up a small number of times. The J gene is TRBJ2-5, the V gene TRBV10-2; possibly TRBD2 for D (7 bases). Germline values: CDR1 WSHSY, CDR2 SAAADI. The CDR3 contains 15 residues. The V and J ends lost 8 bases and 5 bases respectively, with 21 bases between them. CDR3 sequence: CASGRGRLGVETQYF. Written as DNA, the CDR3 is TGCGCCAGCGGGCGGGGGCGCCTGGGTGTGGAGACCCAGTACTTC.

In this sample, this clonotype turned up a few times. V usage is TRBV25-1 and J usage is TRBJ2-1; TRBD2 aligns across 10 bases. The CDR3 extends over 13 amino acids. V shed 3 bases, J shed 14 bases, and the junction held 7 bases outside the gene matches. Germline-derived CDR1 and CDR2 are MGHDK and SYGVNS. CDR3 coding DNA: TGTGCCAGCAGTGAGAACACCGGGACTAGCGAGTTCTTC. Encoded protein: CASSENTGTSEFF.

This clonotype was observed a handful of times. This rearrangement joins TRBV27 to TRBJ2-6; 10 nucleotides line up with TRBD1. The germline gives CDR1 MNHEY, CDR2 SMNVEV (reference sequence). V was clipped by 4 bases and J by 0 bases; unmatched bases: 3. CDR3 size: 17 residues. CDR3 nucleotides: TGTGCCAGCAGTTGGACAGGGGGGTACTCTGGGGCCAACGTCCTGACTTTC. This gives the protein CASSWTGGYSGANVLTF. Complete variable domain (other parts from reference TRBV27 and TRBJ2-6): EAQVTQNPRYLITVTGKKLTVTCSQNMNHEYMSWYRQDPGLGLRQIYYSMNVEVTDKGDVPEGYKVSRKEKRNFPLILESPSPNQTSLYFCASSWTGGYSGANVLTFGAGSRLTVL.

This clonotype was counted a few times. J is TRBJ2-1 and V is TRBV7-2; the D is unclear. The CDR3 extends over 11 amino acids. Germline V gene sequence: CDR1 SGHTA, CDR2 FQGNSA. The V end was cut by 3 bases, the J end by 9 bases, with 6 bases between. The DNA for the CDR3 is TGTGCCAGCAGCTTTTTGCGTGAGCAGTTCTTC. This encodes CASSFLREQFF. The full variable domain, in which reference TRBV7-2 and TRBJ2-1 provide the parts outside the CDR3, is GAGVSQSPSNKVTEKGKDVELRCDPISGHTALYWYRQSLGQGLEFLIYFQGNSAPDKSGLPSDRFSAERTGGSVSTLTIQRTQQEDSAVYLCASSFLREQFFGPGTRLTVL.

This clonotype was detected a few times. The V gene is TRBV29-1, the J gene TRBJ1-5, with no clear D. Trimming left V 7 bases short and J 3 bases short, with 13 bases between. Per germline, CDR1 SQVTM and CDR2 ANQGSEA. The CDR3 has 13 residues. The CDR3: CSASTGLNQPQHF. The CDR3 DNA reads TGCAGCGCATCCACGGGCCTCAATCAGCCCCAGCATTTT.

This clonotype showed up just a few times. The CDR3 bases are TGTGCCAGCAGCCAAGAACTGGGGAGGTCACCCCTCCACTTT. Protein product: CASSQELGRSPLHF. The genes are TRBV4-2 and TRBJ1-6; D call uncertain. Trimming stripped 0 bases from V and 10 bases from J, with 10 bases between. CDR1 LGHNA and CDR2 YNFKEQ come from the germline V gene. CDR3 length: 14 amino acids.

This clonotype was counted many times. The rearrangement uses TRBV5-1 and TRBJ2-7; 12 bases are shared with TRBD2. The V gene end was trimmed by 0 bases and the J gene end by 4 bases; junction bases not matched to a gene: 8. The CDR3 consists of 17 residues. Germline CDR1 reads SGHRS; CDR2 reads YFSETQ. In DNA form, the CDR3 reads TGCGCCAGCAGCTTGGGTTCGAGACTAGCGGGAGTTTACGAGCAGTACTTC. Encoded protein: CASSLGSRLAGVYEQYF.

This clonotype was seen only a few times. The chain couples TRBV20-1 to TRBJ2-1; D is ambiguous. This CDR3 spans 16 amino acids. CDR1 and CDR2 (germline): DFQATT, SNEGSKA (reference sequence). Trimming stripped 5 bases from V and 1 base from J, with 18 bases between. The CDR3 sequence: CSALGLGTFSYNEQFF. The CDR3 DNA reads as TGCAGTGCTCTTGGCTTGGGTACTTTTTCCTACAATGAGCAGTTCTTC.

This rearrangement joins TRBV5-1 to TRBJ2-2; tentatively, D is TRBD2 (6 bases). Trimming left V 4 bases short and J 4 bases short, with 14 bases between. This CDR3 contains 15 residues. Germline V gives CDR1 SGHRS, CDR2 YFSETQ. The CDR3 protein is CASSPDSGGTGELFF. As DNA, the CDR3 is TGCGCCAGCAGCCCCGACTCCGGGGGCACCGGGGAGCTGTTTTTT.

V usage is TRBV7-2 and J usage is TRBJ2-4; possibly TRBD2 for D (6 bases). V lost 10 bases and J 5 bases, leaving 15 bases between the germline ends. Germline V lookup: CDR1 SGHTA, CDR2 FQGNSA. This CDR3 spans 13 amino acids. The CDR3 DNA sequence: TGTGCCACATCGACAGCGGGTCAAAACATTCAGTACTTC. It yields the protein CATSTAGQNIQYF.

This clonotype was seen a handful of times. V usage is TRBV27 and J usage is TRBJ1-5; tentatively, D is TRBD1 (6 bases). Germline V lookup: CDR1 MNHEY, CDR2 SMNVEV (reference sequence). V gave up 1 base and J gave up 6 bases, with 16 bases separating them. This CDR3 comprises 16 residues. The CDR3 region is CASSLYWGANSQPQHF. DNA for the CDR3: TGTGCCAGCAGTTTATATTGGGGGGCGAATAGTCAGCCCCAGCATTTT.

This clonotype was detected once. The chain carries TRBV12-2 and TRBJ1-1. TRBV12-2 is deemed a pseudogene. This CDR3 has 13 residues. Written as DNA, the CDR3 is TGTGCAAGTCGCTCGGCGGGTGCAGCTGAAGCTTTCTTT. Translated: CASRSAGAAEAFF.

This clonotype was counted between two and nine times. One junction end disagrees with the germline gene, perhaps due to a read error. The chain carries TRBV29-1 and TRBJ2-1; 10 positions agree with TRBD2. The CDR3 extends over 15 amino acids. Germline V gene lookup returns CDR1 SQVTM and CDR2 ANQGSEA. The CDR3 region is CSVEAGSGRYNEQFF. The CDR3 DNA follows: TGCAGCGTGGAAGCGGGTAGCGGGAGGTACAATGAGCAGTTCTTC.

This clonotype appeared a few times. The V gene is TRBV6-1, the J gene TRBJ2-3; possibly TRBD1 for D (5 bases). The CDR3 runs to 15 residues. Trimming cost V 6 bases and J 8 bases, with 21 bases left between them. Germline V gene lookup returns CDR1 MNHNS and CDR2 SASEGT. The CDR3 reads CASSVSDSPRVTQYF. CDR3 nucleotides: TGTGCCAGCAGCGTTTCCGACAGCCCCCGGGTTACGCAGTATTTT.

The rearrangement uses TRBV4-2 and TRBJ2-6, with 8 positions matching TRBD1. The germline V gene has CDR1 LGHNA and CDR2 YNFKEQ. The CDR3 is 18 amino acids. V was pared by 1 base and J by 4 bases, with 9 bases of the junction left unmatched. The CDR3: CASSQGRQGATGANVLTF. CDR3 DNA: TGTGCCAGCAGCCAAGGTCGGCAGGGGGCGACCGGGGCCAACGTCCTGACTTTC.

This chain connects TRBV5-5 to TRBJ1-2; the D is unclear. There are 14 residues in the CDR3. Germline-derived CDR1 and CDR2 are SGHKS and YYEKEE (reference sequence). Between the trimmed V and J ends, which lost 0 bases and 1 base, there was a span of 7 bases. The CDR3 DNA follows: TGTGCCAGCAGCTTGGAGGGATTTAACTATGGCTACACCTTC. Its protein product is CASSLEGFNYGYTF.

With respect to this clonotype: Germline and junction disagree at one end, which may indicate a read error. The chain joins TRBV3-1 to TRBJ2-3, with 10 bases that match TRBD2. Germline-derived CDR1 and CDR2 are LGHDT and YNNKEL (reference sequence). This CDR3 is 18 amino acids long. This chain's CDR3 is CACSLPAGGPLSTDTQYF. The CDR3 DNA reads as TGTGCCTGCAGTTTGCCAGCGGGGGGGCCCCTGAGCACAGATACGCAGTATTTT.

This clonotype was detected ten times or more. The J gene is TRBJ2-7, the V gene TRBV28; D is uncertain. V was clipped by 3 bases and J by 6 bases, with 12 bases between them. This CDR3 contains 13 residues. Germline CDR1 is MDHEN and CDR2 is SYDVKM. CDR3 DNA: TGTGCCAGCAGTTTGGTAGACGGAATCGAGCAGTACTTC. It encodes CASSLVDGIEQYF. Looking up the rest from reference TRBV28 and TRBJ2-7 gives the full variable domain: DVKVTQSSRYLVKRTGEKVFLECVQDMDHENMFWYRQDPGLGLRLIYFSYDVKMKEKGDIPEGYSVSREKKERFSLILESASTNQTSMYLCASSLVDGIEQYFGPGTRLTVT.

This clonotype appeared many times. The chain has TRBV10-3 and TRBJ2-7; a weak D match, TRBD1 (6 bases). CDR1 is ENHRY and CDR2 is SYGVKD in the germline V gene. Trimming took off 2 bases at V and 2 bases at J, with 10 bases between the two ends. There are 14 residues in the CDR3. This CDR3 is CAISEPGQPYEQYF. CDR3 DNA sequence: TGTGCCATCAGTGAGCCCGGACAGCCCTACGAGCAGTACTTC.

This clonotype showed up many times. The genes are TRBV5-1 and TRBJ1-2; D gene uncertain. The CDR3 consists of 13 residues. The V end lost 7 bases, the J end lost 8 bases, and 18 bases lay between the germline ends. The germline CDR1 and CDR2 sequences are SGHRS and YFSETQ. As DNA, the CDR3 is TGCGCCAGCCATTCTGTAGGGTCTACGGGCTACACCTTC. It yields the protein CASHSVGSTGYTF.

This clonotype occurred many times. V and J are TRBV6-1 and TRBJ2-3, with 7 positions matching TRBD2. The germline V gene has CDR1 MNHNS and CDR2 SASEGT. CDR3 length: 15 residues. The junction had 8 bases not matched to a gene; V was cut back by 5 bases and J by 3 bases. The DNA for the CDR3 is TGTGCCAGCAGTAGAAGCGGGACGGCTACAGATACGCAGTATTTT. Its translation is CASSRSGTATDTQYF.

This clonotype was seen a handful of times. J is TRBJ2-1 and V is TRBV7-6; 10 positions agree with TRBD1. The CDR3 loop spans 15 amino acids. Germline V gene sequence: CDR1 SGHVS, CDR2 FNYEAQ. Losses at the gene ends were 1 base for V and 8 bases for J; bases not matched to a gene: 5. The CDR3 protein is CASSLGQGARYEQFF. The CDR3, as DNA: TGTGCCAGCAGCTTAGGACAGGGGGCCAGGTATGAGCAGTTCTTC.

The genes are TRBV5-1 and TRBJ2-1; a possible D gene is TRBD2 (6 bases). The CDR3 loop spans 17 amino acids. Trimming pared 0 bases from V and 8 bases from J, leaving 21 bases between. CDR1 is SGHRS, CDR2 YFSETQ, per germline. The CDR3 sequence is CASSLALIRASADEQFF. As DNA, the CDR3 is TGCGCCAGCAGCTTGGCTCTTATTCGGGCTAGCGCAGATGAGCAGTTCTTC.

This clonotype was seen only a few times. The chain links TRBV7-2 to TRBJ1-1, with D perhaps TRBD1 (5 bases). The CDR3 is 14 amino acids. Germline assignment: CDR1 SGHTA and CDR2 FQGNSA. The V and J ends lost 5 bases and 1 base respectively, with 11 bases between them. CDR3 amino acids: CASSQGHTNTEAFF. The CDR3 DNA sequence: TGTGCCAGCAGCCAAGGACACACGAACACTGAAGCTTTCTTT. The whole variable domain, filled in from reference TRBV7-2 and TRBJ1-1, reads GAGVSQSPSNKVTEKGKDVELRCDPISGHTALYWYRQSLGQGLEFLIYFQGNSAPDKSGLPSDRFSAERTGGSVSTLTIQRTQQEDSAVYLCASSQGHTNTEAFFGQGTRLTVV.